The present entry profiles one TCR beta chain with its context. Its specificity is not known. The entry originates in a study of PD-L1 blockade in urothelial cancer. Findings and caveats of the study: By 3 weeks, tumor-associated blood clones had expanded more in durable-benefit patients.

Sample time point: pretreatment peripheral blood. The number of samples from each patient was between 1 and 8, taken pretreatment and on-treatment. The CDR3 runs to 14 residues. The germline V gene encodes CDR1 SGHRS and CDR2 YFSETQ. V was shortened by 3 bases and J by 4 bases, with 10 bases between the two germline ends. TCRdb's table, derived via immunoSEQ multiplex PCR, lists solely in-frame clones and lacks some. This table holds 35,000 to 50,000 clones, around 82% found once. Specimen: PBMCs, collected around atezolizumab (anti-PD-L1) treatment. The chain employs TRBV5-1 and TRBJ2-2; D is uncertain. The receptor was isolated from a man in his sixties with urothelial cancer. CDR3 protein: CASSSLPVTGELFF. The CDR3 bases are TGCGCCAGCAGCTCCCTCCCCGTCACCGGGGAGCTGTTTTTT.